This T cell receptor beta chain was observed in a study of high-grade serous ovarian cancer treatment subgroups. Study-wide background: Samples averaged 14,192 reads and several thousand unique TCR beta rearrangements.

The trim removed 5 bases at V and 7 bases at J, leaving 3 bases unmatched. The germline V gene encodes CDR1 MNHEY and CDR2 SVGAGI. CDR3 size: 12 residues. Findings of the study overall: Different patients shared almost no repertoire; same-patient tumors shared about 0.11 to 0.79. Repertoire analysis covered CDR3 alone, not CDR1 or CDR2.

As for this clone: Its target is not known.

Only in-frame clones appear in the TCRdb table, and some are missing; sequencing was by immunoSEQ multiplex PCR. The sample carries about 8,500 clones, around 76% recorded once. Tumor samples were obtained before definitive surgery or chemotherapy. The TCR was taken from a human donor with high-grade serous ovarian cancer. The rearrangement uses TRBV6-5 and TRBJ1-2, with TRBD1 matching 8 bases. The specimen was tumor tissue. As DNA, the CDR3 is TGTGCCAGCAGTACCACAGGGGGTGGCTACACCTTC. Protein product: CASSTTGGGYTF.